This T cell receptor (beta chain) was sequenced in a study of read filtering for tumor transcriptome and immune sequencing. The wider study: Mean patient age was approximately 66 years, range roughly 45 to 80; 17 male, roughly 14 female. Eight or nine patients were R-ISS I, 16 were R-ISS II, 6 or 7 were R-ISS III.

For this clonotype: A read error may account for a junction end that differs from germline.

From roughly 390 ng of RNA, a library with molecular barcoded alpha/delta and beta/gamma adaptors was made. TCRdb re-derived calls from the reads in MiXCR, one entry per CDR3 protein. The sample shows 15,000 or so distinct CDR3 sequences, 20% of them seen only once. Germline CDR1 is SGHAT and CDR2 is FQNNGV. The CDR3 loop spans 14 amino acids. The J gene is TRBJ1-4, the V gene TRBV11-2; D is unclear. This receptor was obtained from a donor at least 40 years old with multiple myeloma. Sequencing used a population of CD138-negative cells sorted from bone marrow. The CDR3 region has the DNA TGTGCCAGCAGCTCCCGCCAAGGCCGAGAAAAGCTGTTTTTT. It codes for CASSSRQGREKLFF.